This T cell receptor (beta chain) derives from a study of Ad26.COV2.S vaccination and SARS-CoV-2 variants. Across the study: Donor joined the COV1001 Ad26.COV2.S trial arm. Once, or twice with 56 days between doses, Ad26.COV2.S was given intramuscularly. Findings and limits, study-wide: Substantial breadth in spike-specific CD8+ and CD4+ T cell responses was reportedly seen after vaccination. Researchers reported similar non-spike TCR breadth in vaccine and placebo recipients.

TCRdb keeps only in-frame clones here, not all; method: immunoSEQ multiplex PCR. Of roughly 700,000 clones listed, 70% to 90% are singletons. Remarks on this clone: The antigen is unknown.

This CDR3 region has 13 residues. From germline, CDR1 is LNHDA and CDR2 SQIVND (reference sequence). Trimming removed 6 bases from V and 1 base from J, with 7 bases in between. Described treatment: some 20 received Ad26.COV2.S at low or high dose, single or two shots; about five received placebo; per-sample allocation not given. Sample collection was performed on day 63 after the first vaccine or placebo injection. The material was peripheral blood, obtained in a trial of Ad26.COV2.S vaccine versus placebo. This chain connects TRBV19 to TRBJ1-5, with a possible D match to TRBD1 (5 bases). The receptor comes from a person between 18 and 65 years old who received the Ad26.COV2.S COVID-19 vaccine or a placebo. The CDR3 bases are TGTGCCAGTAGAGAGGGGAGCAATCAGCCCCAGCATTTT. It codes for CASREGSNQPQHF.